Sequencing of this T cell receptor beta chain was carried out in a study of cytomegalovirus exposure and HLA in healthy donors. Findings of the study overall: It was reported that the classifier diagnosed cytomegalovirus status with high specificity and sensitivity in both the original and validation cohorts. Subsequent analysis found a tendency for first-cohort TCR clusters to co-occur within the 120 validation repertoires. In vitro checks showed that a few CMV-associated chains really do target CMV antigens.

Clones were read by immunoSEQ multiplex PCR, and TCRdb kept only the in-frame ones, dropping some. This sample has 95,000 to 120,000 clones, with around 82% found just once. V lost 4 bases and J 3 bases, leaving 12 bases between the germline ends. The germline CDR1 and CDR2 sequences are ENHRY and SYGVKD. CDR3 length: 14 amino acids. The sample holds one count of this clone. The antigen is undetermined. Sequencing input: PBMCs. The gene calls are TRBV10-3 and TRBJ2-5; tentatively, D is TRBD2 (6 bases). The origin of this receptor is a woman aged 18 to 35 in good health and CMV-seronegative. The CDR3 DNA is TGTGCCATCAGTGGTCTCGGGGAGGAAGAGACCCAGTACTTC. Translation: CAISGLGEEETQYF.